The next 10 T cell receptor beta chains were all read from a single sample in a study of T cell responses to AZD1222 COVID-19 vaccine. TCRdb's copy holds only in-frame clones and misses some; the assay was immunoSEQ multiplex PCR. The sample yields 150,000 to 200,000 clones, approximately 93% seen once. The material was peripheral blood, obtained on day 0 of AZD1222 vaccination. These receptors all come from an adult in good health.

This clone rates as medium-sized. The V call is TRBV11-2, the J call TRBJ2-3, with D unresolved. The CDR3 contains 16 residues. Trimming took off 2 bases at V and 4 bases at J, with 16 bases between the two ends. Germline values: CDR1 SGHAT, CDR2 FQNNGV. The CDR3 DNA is TGTGCCAGCAGCTTATTCTCCAGTTACGTGCCAGATACGCAGTATTTT. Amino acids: CASSLFSSYVPDTQYF.

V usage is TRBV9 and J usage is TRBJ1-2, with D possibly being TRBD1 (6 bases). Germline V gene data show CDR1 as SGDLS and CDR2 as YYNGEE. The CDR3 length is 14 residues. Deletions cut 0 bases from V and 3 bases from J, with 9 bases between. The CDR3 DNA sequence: TGTGCCAGCAGCGTAGGGGCAGGGGACTATGGCTACACCTTC. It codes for CASSVGAGDYGYTF.

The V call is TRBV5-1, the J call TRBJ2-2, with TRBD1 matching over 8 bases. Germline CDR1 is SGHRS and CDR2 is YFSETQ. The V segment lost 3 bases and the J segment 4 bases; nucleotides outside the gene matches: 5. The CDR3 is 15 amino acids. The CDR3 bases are TGCGCCAGCAGCTGGGGACAGGCATTCACCGGGGAGCTGTTTTTT. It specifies CASSWGQAFTGELFF.

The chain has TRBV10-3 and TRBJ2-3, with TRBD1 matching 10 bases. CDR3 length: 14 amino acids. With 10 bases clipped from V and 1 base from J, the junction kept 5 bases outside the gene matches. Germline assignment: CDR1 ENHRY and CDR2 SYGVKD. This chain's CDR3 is CATDRGLGTDTQYF. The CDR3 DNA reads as TGTGCCACCGACAGGGGGCTCGGCACAGATACGCAGTATTTT.

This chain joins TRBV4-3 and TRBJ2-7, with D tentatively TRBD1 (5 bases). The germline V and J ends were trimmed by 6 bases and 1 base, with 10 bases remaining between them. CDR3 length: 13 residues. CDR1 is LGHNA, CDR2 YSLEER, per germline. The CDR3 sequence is CASSRTRSYEQYF. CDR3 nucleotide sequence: TGCGCCAGCAGTAGGACACGTTCCTACGAGCAGTACTTC.

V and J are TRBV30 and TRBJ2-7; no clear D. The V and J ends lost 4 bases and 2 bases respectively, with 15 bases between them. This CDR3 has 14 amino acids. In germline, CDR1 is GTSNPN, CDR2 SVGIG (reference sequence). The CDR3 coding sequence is TGTGCCTGGAAGAGGCTGGGTCGGACCTACGAGCAGTACTTC. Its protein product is CAWKRLGRTYEQYF.

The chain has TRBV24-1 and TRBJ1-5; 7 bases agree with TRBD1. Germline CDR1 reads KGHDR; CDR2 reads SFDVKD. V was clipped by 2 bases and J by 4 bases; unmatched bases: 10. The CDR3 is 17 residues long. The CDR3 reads CATSDSGGLGENQPQHF. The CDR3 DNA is TGTGCCACCAGTGATTCAGGGGGGCTAGGAGAGAATCAGCCCCAGCATTTT.

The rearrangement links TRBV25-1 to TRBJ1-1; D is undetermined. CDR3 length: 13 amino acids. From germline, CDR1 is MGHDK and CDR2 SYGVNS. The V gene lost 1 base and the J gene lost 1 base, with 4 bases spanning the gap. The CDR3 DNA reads TGTGCCAGCAGTGAATTCGGGAACACTGAAGCTTTCTTT. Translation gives CASSEFGNTEAFF.

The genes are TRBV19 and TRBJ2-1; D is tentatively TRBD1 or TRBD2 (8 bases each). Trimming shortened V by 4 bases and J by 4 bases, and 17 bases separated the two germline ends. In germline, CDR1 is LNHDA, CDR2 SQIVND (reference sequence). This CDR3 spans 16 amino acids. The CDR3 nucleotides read TGTGCCAGTAGTACCGGACAGGGCGGGAGGTACAATGAGCAGTTCTTC. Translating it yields CASSTGQGGRYNEQFF.

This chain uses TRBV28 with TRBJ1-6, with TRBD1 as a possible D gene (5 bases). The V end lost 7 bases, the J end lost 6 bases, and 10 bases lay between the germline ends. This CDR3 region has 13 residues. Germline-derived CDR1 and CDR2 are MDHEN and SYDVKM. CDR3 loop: CASTGRVNSPLHF. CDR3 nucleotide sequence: TGTGCCAGCACGGGACGGGTTAATTCACCCCTCCACTTT.